The 11 T cell receptor beta chains below come from one sample, sequenced in a study of blood T cell repertoires in COVID-19. Clones were sequenced by immunoSEQ multiplex PCR, and TCRdb holds only the in-frame ones, with some missing. This repertoire shows roughly 150,000 clones, around 87% found once; its top ten account for roughly 12%. The sequencing input was peripheral blood. Source of these receptors: a man aged 18 to 35 with COVID-19, enrolled during active disease.

The rearrangement links TRBV21-1 to TRBJ2-1; the table's TRBD2 call for D was not verified on the DNA. TRBV21-1 is classified as a pseudogene. This CDR3 comprises 18 residues. The CDR3 loop is CASSKTFLSGSSYNEQFF. In DNA form, the CDR3 reads TGTGCCAGCAGCAAAACCTTCCTTAGCGGGAGCTCCTACAATGAGCAGTTCTTC.

The J gene is TRBJ1-2, the V gene TRBV6-5, with a weak D call TRBD1 (5 bases). The CDR3 is 15 residues long. Germline V gives CDR1 MNHEY, CDR2 SVGAGI. V was pared by 4 bases and J by 4 bases, with 16 bases between. The CDR3 sequence is CASSFSPGGIYGYTF. DNA for the CDR3: TGTGCCAGCAGTTTCTCCCCTGGGGGGATCTATGGCTACACCTTC.

This chain connects TRBV30 to TRBJ1-6; D is perhaps TRBD1 (5 bases). Germline V lookup: CDR1 GTSNPN, CDR2 SVGIG (reference sequence). This CDR3 spans 17 amino acids. V was clipped by 5 bases and J by 4 bases, with 21 bases between them. The DNA for the CDR3 is TGTGCCTGGGCTCAGGGACTCCCGCTGTGGTATAATTCACCCCTCCACTTT. This translates into CAWAQGLPLWYNSPLHF.

The V gene is TRBV11-2, the J gene TRBJ1-3; 9 nucleotides match TRBD1. V gave up 0 bases and J gave up 0 bases; unmatched junction bases: 12. The CDR3 is 20 residues long. The germline gives CDR1 SGHAT, CDR2 FQNNGV. The CDR3 DNA reads as TGTGCCAGCAGCTTAGAAGGTTGGACAGGGGCGATAAACTCTGGAAACACCATATATTTT. Its translation: CASSLEGWTGAINSGNTIYF.

The rearrangement uses TRBV9 and TRBJ2-5; 10 bases agree with TRBD2. This CDR3 has 16 residues. J gave up 2 bases and V 0 bases, and 4 bases lay outside the gene matches. Germline values: CDR1 SGDLS, CDR2 YYNGEE. The CDR3 reads CASSVGLAGAQETQYF. The CDR3 nucleotides read TGTGCCAGCAGCGTAGGGCTAGCGGGAGCACAAGAGACCCAGTACTTC.

This rearrangement joins TRBV23-1 to TRBJ1-2, with a possible D match to TRBD1 (6 bases). TRBV23-1 is labeled an ORF, and its function is uncertain. V lost 3 bases to trimming and J lost 1 base, with 15 bases between them. The CDR3 extends over 16 amino acids. Here the CDR3 DNA reads TGCGCCAGCAGTCACTCTCTGGGAGGGGGTAACTATGGCTACACCTTC. Translation gives CASSHSLGGGNYGYTF.

This clone is a singleton in its sample. V usage is TRBV28 and J usage is TRBJ2-7; maybe TRBD1 (6 bases). The V end was cut by 3 bases, the J end by 0 bases, with 15 bases between. The CDR3 is made up of 16 amino acids. Germline V CDR1 and CDR2: MDHEN, SYDVKM. The CDR3 loop is CASSFPLDRSSYEQYF. In DNA form, the CDR3 reads TGTGCCAGCAGTTTCCCCCTCGACAGGTCCTCCTACGAGCAGTACTTC.

This chain connects TRBV5-1 to TRBJ2-7, with D possibly TRBD2 on 6 matching bases. Per the germline V gene, CDR1 is SGHRS and CDR2 is YFSETQ. The V gene lost 2 bases and the J gene lost 2 bases, with 14 bases spanning the gap. The CDR3 contains 15 residues. This CDR3 is CASSFSASAPYEQYF. CDR3 bases: TGCGCCAGCAGCTTTTCGGCTAGCGCGCCCTACGAGCAGTACTTC.

V usage is TRBV18 and J usage is TRBJ2-4; 10 positions agree with TRBD2. Germline loops: CDR1 KGHSH, CDR2 LQKENI. This CDR3 is built from 18 residues. Trimming at V came to 6 bases and at J to 0 bases, leaving 11 bases not matched to a gene. DNA for the CDR3: TGTGCCAGCTCCCAGGGGACTAGCGCGTCGATAGCCAAAAACATTCAGTACTTC. Translating gives CASSQGTSASIAKNIQYF.

The chain has TRBV5-6 and TRBJ2-2; D possibly corresponds to TRBD2 (5 bases). This CDR3 has 13 residues. Trimming took off 7 bases at V and 5 bases at J, with 12 bases between the two ends. Germline V gene lookup returns CDR1 SGHDT and CDR2 YYEEEE. Here the CDR3 reads CASGVGETGELFF. The CDR3 nucleotides read TGTGCCAGCGGGGTCGGGGAGACCGGGGAGCTGTTTTTT. The variable domain in full, with the rest retrieved from reference TRBV5-6 and TRBJ2-2, is DAGVTQSPTHLIKTRGQQVTLRCSPKSGHDTVSWYQQALGQGPQFIFQYYEEEERQRGNFPDRFSGHQFPNYSSELNVNALLLGDSALYLCASGVGETGELFFGEGSRLTVL.

There are a few counts of this clone. Distinct nucleotide sequences in the sample also encode this CDR3. The chain couples TRBV12-3 or TRBV12-4 to TRBJ2-7, with 7 bases fitting TRBD2. V lost 6 bases and J lost 2; bases outside the gene matches: 4. The CDR3 is 13 amino acids. The CDR3 coding sequence is TGTGCCAGCAGCCCCGGGACTACCTACGAGCAGTACTTC. It translates to CASSPGTTYEQYF.